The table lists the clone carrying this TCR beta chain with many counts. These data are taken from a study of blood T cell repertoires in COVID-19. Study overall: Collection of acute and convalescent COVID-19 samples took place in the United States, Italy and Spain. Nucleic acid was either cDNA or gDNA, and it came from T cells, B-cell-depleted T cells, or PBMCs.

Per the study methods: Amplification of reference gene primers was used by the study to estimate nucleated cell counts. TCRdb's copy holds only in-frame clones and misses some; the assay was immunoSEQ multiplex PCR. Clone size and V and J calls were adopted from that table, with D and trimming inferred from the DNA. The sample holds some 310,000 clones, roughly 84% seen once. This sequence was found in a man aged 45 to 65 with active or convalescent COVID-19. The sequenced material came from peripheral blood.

The CDR3: CASKRGLDYGYTF. Written as DNA, the CDR3 is TGTGCCAGCAAGCGGGGTTTGGACTATGGCTACACCTTC. The chain joins TRBV2 to TRBJ1-2; unclear D gene. Germline V gene data show CDR1 as SNHLY and CDR2 as FYNNEI. This CDR3 has 13 residues. V dropped 7 bases and J dropped 3 bases, with 12 bases sitting between them.